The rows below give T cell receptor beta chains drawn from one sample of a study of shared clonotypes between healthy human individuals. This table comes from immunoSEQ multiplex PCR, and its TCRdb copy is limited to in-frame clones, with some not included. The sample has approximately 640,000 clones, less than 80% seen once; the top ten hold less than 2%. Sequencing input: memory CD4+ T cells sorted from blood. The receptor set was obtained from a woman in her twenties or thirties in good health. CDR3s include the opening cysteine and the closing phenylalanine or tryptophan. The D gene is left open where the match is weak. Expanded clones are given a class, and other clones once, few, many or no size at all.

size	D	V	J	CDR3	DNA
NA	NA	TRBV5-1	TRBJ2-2	CASSLDISRELFF	TGCGCCAGCAGCTTGGACATCTCTAGGGAGCTGTTTTTT
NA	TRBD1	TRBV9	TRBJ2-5	CASSAPGQGPAFTGETQYF	TGTGCCAGCAGCGCGCCGGGACAGGGCCCCGCTTTTACGGGAGAGACCCAGTACTTC
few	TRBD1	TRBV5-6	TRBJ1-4	CASSRTRDRVGEKLFF	TGTGCCAGCAGCCGGACTAGGGACAGGGTAGGGGAAAAACTGTTTTTT
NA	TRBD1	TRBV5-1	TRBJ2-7	CASRRTPGQGFDEQYF	TGCGCCAGCAGGCGTACCCCGGGACAGGGATTTGACGAGCAGTACTTC
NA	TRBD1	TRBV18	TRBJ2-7	CASSPPSINQGDEQYF	TGTGCCAGCTCACCACCGTCGATAAACCAGGGGGACGAGCAGTACTTC
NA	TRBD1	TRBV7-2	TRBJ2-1	CASSLPGQAQFF	TGTGCCAGCAGCTTACCCGGACAGGCGCAGTTCTTC
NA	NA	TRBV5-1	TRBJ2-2	CASSGNLRGTGELFF	TGCGCCAGCAGCGGAAACCTCAGGGGAACCGGGGAGCTGTTTTTT
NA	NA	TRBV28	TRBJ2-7	CATTLGYSYEQYF	TGTGCCACCACCCTAGGCTACTCCTACGAGCAGTACTTC
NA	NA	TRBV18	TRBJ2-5	CASSPPAPQETQYF	TGTGCCAGCTCACCACCGGCCCCTCAGGAGACCCAGTACTTC
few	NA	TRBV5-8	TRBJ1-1	CASSLVVGAGSTEAFF	TGTGCCAGCAGCTTGGTTGTCGGGGCCGGGAGCACTGAAGCTTTCTTT
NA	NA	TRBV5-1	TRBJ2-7	CASSQGFPYGEQYF	TGCGCCAGCTCCCAGGGATTTCCGTACGGGGAGCAGTACTTC
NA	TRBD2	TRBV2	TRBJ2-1	CASKGLRLSNEQFF	TGTGCCAGCAAGGGACTACGGTTATCTAATGAGCAGTTCTTC
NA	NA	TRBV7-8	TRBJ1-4	CASSANPRGLGEKLFF	TGTGCCAGCAGCGCCAACCCCAGGGGTCTTGGTGAAAAACTGTTTTTT
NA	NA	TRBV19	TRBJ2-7	CASSIAVDSYEQYF	TGTGCCAGTAGTATAGCCGTCGACTCCTACGAGCAGTACTTC
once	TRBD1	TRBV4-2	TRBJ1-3	CASSRDRGDTGNTIYF	TGTGCCAGCAGCCGCGACAGGGGGGATACTGGAAACACCATATATTTT
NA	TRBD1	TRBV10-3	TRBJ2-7	CASTGQGVYEQYF	TGTGCCAGCACAGGACAGGGAGTTTACGAGCAGTACTTC
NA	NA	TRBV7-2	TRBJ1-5	CASSQEQGGSNQPQHF	TGTGCCAGCAGCCAGGAACAGGGTGGAAGCAATCAGCCCCAGCATTTT
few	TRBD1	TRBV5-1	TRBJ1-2	CASTFHPGQGADGYTF	TGCGCCAGCACCTTCCATCCGGGACAGGGGGCGGACGGCTACACCTTC
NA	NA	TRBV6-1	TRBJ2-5	CASSGPTSQETQYF	TGTGCCAGCAGTGGCCCGACAAGCCAAGAGACCCAGTACTTC
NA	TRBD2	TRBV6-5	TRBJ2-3	CASSHGRADTQYF	TGTGCCAGCAGCCACGGGAGGGCAGATACGCAGTATTTT
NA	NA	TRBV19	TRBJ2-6	CASRWGSSGANVLTF	TGTGCCAGTAGGTGGGGGAGCTCTGGGGCCAACGTCCTGACTTTC
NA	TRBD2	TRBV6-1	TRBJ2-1	CASSGGGLAPSYNEQFF	TGTGCCAGCAGTGGAGGGGGACTAGCCCCTTCCTACAATGAGCAGTTCTTC
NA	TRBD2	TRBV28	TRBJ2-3	CASTSTGGSRIDTQYF	TGTGCCAGCACCAGTACAGGCGGGAGTAGAATAGATACGCAGTATTTT
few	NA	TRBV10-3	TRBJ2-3	CAISDLNTDTQYF	TGTGCCATCAGTGACCTCAACACAGATACGCAGTATTTT
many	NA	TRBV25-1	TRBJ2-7	CASRVLGSSGEQYF	TGTGCCAGCAGAGTTTTGGGATCGTCGGGAGAGCAGTACTTC
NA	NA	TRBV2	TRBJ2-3	CASSEQTSHPTDTQYF	TGTGCCAGCAGTGAACAAACTTCCCATCCCACAGATACGCAGTATTTT
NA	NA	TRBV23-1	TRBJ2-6	CASSQGSGANVLTF	TGCGCCAGCAGTCAAGGCTCTGGGGCCAACGTCCTGACTTTC
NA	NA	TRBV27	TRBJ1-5	CASSLSSEQPQHF	TGTGCCAGCAGTTTATCGTCGGAACAGCCCCAGCATTTT
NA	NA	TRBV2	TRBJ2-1	CASSEGSVTNEQFF	TGTGCCAGCAGTGAAGGGTCGGTCACCAATGAGCAGTTCTTC
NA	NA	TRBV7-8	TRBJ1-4	CASSKQGNEKLFF	TGTGCCAGCAGCAAGCAGGGTAACGAAAAACTGTTTTTT
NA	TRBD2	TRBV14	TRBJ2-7	CASSQGLAIYEQYF	TGTGCCAGCAGCCAGGGACTAGCCATCTACGAGCAGTACTTC
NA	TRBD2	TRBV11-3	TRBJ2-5	CASSSGLVEKTQYF	TGTGCCAGCAGCTCCGGACTAGTAGAGAAGACCCAGTACTTC
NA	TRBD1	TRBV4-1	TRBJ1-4	CASRTGGGRGTNEKLFF	TGCGCCAGCAGGACAGGGGGGGGAAGAGGAACTAATGAAAAACTGTTTTTT
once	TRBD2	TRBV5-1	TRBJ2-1	CASSTGLDYNEQFF	TGCGCCAGCAGCACCGGACTAGACTACAATGAGCAGTTCTTC
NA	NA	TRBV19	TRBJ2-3	CASSFAEATGTQYF	TGTGCCAGTAGTTTTGCTGAGGCAACCGGTACGCAGTATTTT
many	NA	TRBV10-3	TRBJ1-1	CAIRNGQQSRIGEAFF	TGTGCCATCAGAAACGGACAACAGTCCCGCATAGGTGAAGCTTTCTTT
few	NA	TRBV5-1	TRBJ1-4	CASSLAAGYNEKLFF	TGCGCCAGCAGCTTGGCGGCAGGGTATAATGAAAAACTGTTTTTT
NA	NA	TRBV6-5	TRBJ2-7	CASSRLPQVAYEQYF	TGTGCCAGCAGCCGTCTCCCCCAGGTAGCCTACGAGCAGTACTTC
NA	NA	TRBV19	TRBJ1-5	CASTQGRREYQPQHF	TGTGCCAGTACCCAGGGCAGGCGTGAGTATCAGCCCCAGCATTTT
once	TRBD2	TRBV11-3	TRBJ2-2	CASSFTSVAGELFF	TGTGCCAGCAGCTTCACTAGCGTGGCCGGGGAGCTGTTTTTT
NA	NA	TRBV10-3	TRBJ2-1	CANVTPPGDYNEQFF	TGTGCCAACGTCACTCCCCCAGGGGACTACAATGAGCAGTTCTTC
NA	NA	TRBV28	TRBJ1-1	CASRRVNTEAFF	TGTGCCAGCCGCAGGGTGAACACTGAAGCTTTCTTT
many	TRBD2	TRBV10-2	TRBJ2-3	CASSEAGGSATQYF	TGCGCCAGCAGTGAAGCGGGAGGGTCGGCTACGCAGTATTTT
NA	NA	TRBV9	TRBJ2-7	CASSPGTSSYEQYF	TGTGCCAGCAGCCCCGGGACGAGCTCCTACGAGCAGTACTTC
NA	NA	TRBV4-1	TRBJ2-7	CASSHHRDGAYEQYF	TGCGCCAGCAGCCATCACCGGGACGGAGCCTACGAGCAGTACTTC
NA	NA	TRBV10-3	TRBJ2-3	CAAGGRAGGTDTQYF	TGTGCCGCCGGAGGCAGAGCGGGTGGCACAGATACGCAGTATTTT
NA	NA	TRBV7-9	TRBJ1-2	CASSYGQGDYGYTF	TGTGCCAGCAGTTACGGGCAGGGAGACTATGGCTACACCTTC
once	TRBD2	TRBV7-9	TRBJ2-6	CASSRTSSGANVLTF	TGTGCCAGCAGCCGGACTAGCTCTGGGGCCAACGTCCTGACTTTC
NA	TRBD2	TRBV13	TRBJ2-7	CASGRASEQYF	TGTGCCAGCGGGAGGGCCAGCGAGCAGTACTTC
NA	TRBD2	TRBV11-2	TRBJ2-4	CASSVAGTSGSIQYF	TGTGCCAGCAGCGTAGCCGGGACTAGCGGGAGCATTCAGTACTTC
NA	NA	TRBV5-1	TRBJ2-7	CASSLDREGHEQYF	TGCGCCAGCAGCTTGGACAGGGAGGGTCACGAGCAGTACTTC
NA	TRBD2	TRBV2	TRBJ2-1	CASSRTAGGGNEQFF	TGTGCCAGCAGCAGAACAGCGGGAGGGGGCAATGAGCAGTTCTTC
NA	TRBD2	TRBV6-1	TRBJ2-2	CASSGLAGATGELFF	TGTGCCAGCAGCGGACTAGCGGGAGCCACCGGGGAGCTGTTTTTT
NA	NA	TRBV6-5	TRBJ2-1	CASSYSLAHSYNEQFF	TGTGCCAGCAGTTACTCGTTAGCGCACTCCTACAATGAGCAGTTCTTC
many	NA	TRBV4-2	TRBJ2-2	CASSQGGGNTGELFF	TGTGCCAGCAGCCAAGGGGGAGGGAACACCGGGGAGCTGTTTTTT
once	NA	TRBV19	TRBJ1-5	CASSRQLSSNQPQHF	TGTGCCAGTAGTCGACAGCTTTCTAGCAATCAGCCCCAGCATTTT
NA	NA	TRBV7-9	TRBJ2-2	CASSLVQGSLNTGELFF	TGTGCCAGCAGCTTAGTTCAGGGCAGTCTAAACACCGGGGAGCTGTTTTTT